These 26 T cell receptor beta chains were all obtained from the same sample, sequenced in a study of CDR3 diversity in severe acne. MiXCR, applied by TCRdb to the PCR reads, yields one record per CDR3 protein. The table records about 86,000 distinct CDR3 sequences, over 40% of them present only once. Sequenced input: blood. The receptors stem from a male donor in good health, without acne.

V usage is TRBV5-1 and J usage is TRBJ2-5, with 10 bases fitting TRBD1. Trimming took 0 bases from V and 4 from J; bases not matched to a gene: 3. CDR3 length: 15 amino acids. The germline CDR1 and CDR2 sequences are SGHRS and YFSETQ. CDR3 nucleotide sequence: TGCGCCAGCAGCTTGGGGACAGGGGGAGGAGAGACCCAGTACTTC. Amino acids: CASSLGTGGGETQYF.

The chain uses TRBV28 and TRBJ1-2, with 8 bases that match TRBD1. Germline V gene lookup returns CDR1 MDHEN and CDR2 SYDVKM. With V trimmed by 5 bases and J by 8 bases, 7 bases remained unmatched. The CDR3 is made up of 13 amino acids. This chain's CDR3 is CASSRAHRGGYTF. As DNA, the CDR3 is TGTGCCAGCAGTCGGGCCCACAGGGGGGGCTACACCTTC.

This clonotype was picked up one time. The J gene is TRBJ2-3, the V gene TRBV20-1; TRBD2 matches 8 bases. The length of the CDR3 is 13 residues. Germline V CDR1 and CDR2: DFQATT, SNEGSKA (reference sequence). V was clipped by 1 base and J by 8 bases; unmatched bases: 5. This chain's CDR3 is CSARGSGLATQYF. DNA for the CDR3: TGCAGTGCTAGAGGTTCCGGACTAGCTACGCAGTATTTT.

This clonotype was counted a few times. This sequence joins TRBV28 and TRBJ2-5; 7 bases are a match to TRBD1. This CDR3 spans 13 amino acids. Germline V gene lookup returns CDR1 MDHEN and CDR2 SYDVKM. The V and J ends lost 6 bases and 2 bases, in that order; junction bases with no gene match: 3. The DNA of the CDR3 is TGTGCCAGCAGCTCGGGACAGCAAGAGACCCAGTACTTC. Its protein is CASSSGQQETQYF.

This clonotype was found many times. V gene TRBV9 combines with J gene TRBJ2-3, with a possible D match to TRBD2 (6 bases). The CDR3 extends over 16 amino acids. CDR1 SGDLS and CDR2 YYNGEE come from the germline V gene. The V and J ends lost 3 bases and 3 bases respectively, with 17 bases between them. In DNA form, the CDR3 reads TGTGCCAGCAGCGACCGTTCGGGACTCCGGACAGATACGCAGTATTTT. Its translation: CASSDRSGLRTDTQYF.

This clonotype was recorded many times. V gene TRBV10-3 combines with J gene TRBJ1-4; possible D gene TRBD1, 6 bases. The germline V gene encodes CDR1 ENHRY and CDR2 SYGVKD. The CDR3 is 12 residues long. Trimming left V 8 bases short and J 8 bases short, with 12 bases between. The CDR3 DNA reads TGTGCCATCGCAGGGGCGCGAGAAAAACTGTTTTTT. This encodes CAIAGAREKLFF.

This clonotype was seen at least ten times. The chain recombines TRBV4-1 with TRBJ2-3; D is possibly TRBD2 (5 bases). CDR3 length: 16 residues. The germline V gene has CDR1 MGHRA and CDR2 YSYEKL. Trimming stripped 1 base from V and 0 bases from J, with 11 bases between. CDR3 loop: CASSQGAGLSTDTQYF. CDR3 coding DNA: TGCGCCAGCAGCCAAGGGGCGGGCTTGAGCACAGATACGCAGTATTTT.

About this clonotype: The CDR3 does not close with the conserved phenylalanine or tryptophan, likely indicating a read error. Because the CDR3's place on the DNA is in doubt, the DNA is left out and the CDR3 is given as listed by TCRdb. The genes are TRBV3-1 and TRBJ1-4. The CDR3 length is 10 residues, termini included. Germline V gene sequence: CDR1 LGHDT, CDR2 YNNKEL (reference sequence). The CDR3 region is CASSQEGSDY.

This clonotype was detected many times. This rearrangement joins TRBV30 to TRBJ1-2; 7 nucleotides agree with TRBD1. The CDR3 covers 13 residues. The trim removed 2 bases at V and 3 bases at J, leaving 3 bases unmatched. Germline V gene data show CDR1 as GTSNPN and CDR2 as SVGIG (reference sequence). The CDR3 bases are TGTGCCTGGAGTTCGGGGACAGACTATGGCTACACCTTC. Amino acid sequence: CAWSSGTDYGYTF.

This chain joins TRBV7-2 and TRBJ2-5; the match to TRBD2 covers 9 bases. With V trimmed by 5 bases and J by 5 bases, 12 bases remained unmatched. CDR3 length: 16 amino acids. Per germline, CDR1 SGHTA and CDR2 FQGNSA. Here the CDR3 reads CASSTPSGIRKETQYF. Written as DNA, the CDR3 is TGTGCCAGCAGCACTCCTAGCGGGATACGGAAGGAGACCCAGTACTTC.

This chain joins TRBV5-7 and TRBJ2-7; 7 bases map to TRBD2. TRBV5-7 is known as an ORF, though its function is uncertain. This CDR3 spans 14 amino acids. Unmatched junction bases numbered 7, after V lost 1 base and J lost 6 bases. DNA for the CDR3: TGTGCCAGCAGCTTGCAAGCGGGGCGCTGCGAGCAGTACTTC. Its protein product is CASSLQAGRCEQYF.

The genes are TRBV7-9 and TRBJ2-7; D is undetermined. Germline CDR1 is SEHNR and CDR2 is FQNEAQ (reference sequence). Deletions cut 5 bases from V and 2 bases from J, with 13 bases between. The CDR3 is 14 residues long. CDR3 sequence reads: CASSQLDRPYEQYF. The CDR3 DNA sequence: TGTGCCAGCAGCCAACTGGACCGACCCTACGAGCAGTACTTC.

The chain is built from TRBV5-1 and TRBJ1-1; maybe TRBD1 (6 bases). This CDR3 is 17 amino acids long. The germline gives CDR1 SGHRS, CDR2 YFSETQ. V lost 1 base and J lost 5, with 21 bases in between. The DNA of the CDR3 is TGCGCCAGCAGCTTGCACCCGATCGGGGGCAGGGAAACTGAAGCTTTCTTT. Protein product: CASSLHPIGGRETEAFF.

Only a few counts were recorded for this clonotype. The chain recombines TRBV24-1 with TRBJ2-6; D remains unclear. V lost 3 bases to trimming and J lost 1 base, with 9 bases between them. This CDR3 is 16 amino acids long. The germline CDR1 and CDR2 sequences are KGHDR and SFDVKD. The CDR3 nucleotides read TGTGCCACCAGTGATCGACTGCGATCTGGGGCCAACGTCCTGACTTTC. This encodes CATSDRLRSGANVLTF.

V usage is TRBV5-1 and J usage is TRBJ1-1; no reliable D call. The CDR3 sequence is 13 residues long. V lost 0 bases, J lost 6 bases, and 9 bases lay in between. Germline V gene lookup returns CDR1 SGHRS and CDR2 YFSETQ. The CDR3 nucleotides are TGCGCCAGCAGCTTGGGTTATTCGCCTGAAGCTTTCTTT. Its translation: CASSLGYSPEAFF.

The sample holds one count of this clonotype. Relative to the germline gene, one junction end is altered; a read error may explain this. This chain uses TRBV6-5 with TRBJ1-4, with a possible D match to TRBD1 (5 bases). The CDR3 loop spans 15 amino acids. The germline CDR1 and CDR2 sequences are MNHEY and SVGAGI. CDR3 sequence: CASRLPGGTNEKLVF. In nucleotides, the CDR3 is TGTGCCAGCAGACTACCTGGGGGGACTAATGAAAAACTGGTTTTT.

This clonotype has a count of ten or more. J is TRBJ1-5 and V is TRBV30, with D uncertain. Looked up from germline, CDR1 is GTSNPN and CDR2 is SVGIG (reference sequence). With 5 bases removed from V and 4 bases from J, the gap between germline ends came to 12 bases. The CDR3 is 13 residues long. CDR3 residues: CAWGTRDNQPQHF. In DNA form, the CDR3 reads TGTGCCTGGGGAACCCGGGATAATCAGCCCCAGCATTTT.

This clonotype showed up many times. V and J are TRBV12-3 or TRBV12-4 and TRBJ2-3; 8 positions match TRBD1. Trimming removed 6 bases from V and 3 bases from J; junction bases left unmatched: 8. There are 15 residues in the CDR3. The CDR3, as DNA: TGTGCCAGCAGCGACCGACAGGGGCGAACAGATACGCAGTATTTT. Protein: CASSDRQGRTDTQYF.

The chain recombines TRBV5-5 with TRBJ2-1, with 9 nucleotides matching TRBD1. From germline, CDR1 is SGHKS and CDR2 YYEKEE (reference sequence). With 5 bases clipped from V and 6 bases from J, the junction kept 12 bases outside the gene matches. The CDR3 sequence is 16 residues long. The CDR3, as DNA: TGTGCCAGCAGACTCCGGGACAGGGACAAACGCAATGAGCAGTTCTTC. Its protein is CASRLRDRDKRNEQFF.

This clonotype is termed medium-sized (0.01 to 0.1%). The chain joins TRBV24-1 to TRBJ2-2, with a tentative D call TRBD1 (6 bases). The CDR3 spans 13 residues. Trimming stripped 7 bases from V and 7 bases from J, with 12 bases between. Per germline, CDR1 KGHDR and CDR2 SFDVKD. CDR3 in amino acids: CATRRTESGELFF. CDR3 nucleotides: TGTGCCACCAGGAGGACAGAGAGCGGGGAGCTGTTTTTT.

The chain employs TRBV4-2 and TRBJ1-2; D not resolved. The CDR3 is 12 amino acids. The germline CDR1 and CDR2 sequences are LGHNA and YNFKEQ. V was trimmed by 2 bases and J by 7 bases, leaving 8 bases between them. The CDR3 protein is CASSQSGVGYTF. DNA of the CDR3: TGTGCCAGCAGCCAAAGCGGGGTTGGCTACACCTTC.

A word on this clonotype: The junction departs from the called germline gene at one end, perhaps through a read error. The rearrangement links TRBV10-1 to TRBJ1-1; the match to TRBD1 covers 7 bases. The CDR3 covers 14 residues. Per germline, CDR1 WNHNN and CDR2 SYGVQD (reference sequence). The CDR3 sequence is CASTDREVNEELFF. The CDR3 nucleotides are TGCGCCAGCACTGACAGGGAGGTGAATGAAGAACTTTTTTTT.

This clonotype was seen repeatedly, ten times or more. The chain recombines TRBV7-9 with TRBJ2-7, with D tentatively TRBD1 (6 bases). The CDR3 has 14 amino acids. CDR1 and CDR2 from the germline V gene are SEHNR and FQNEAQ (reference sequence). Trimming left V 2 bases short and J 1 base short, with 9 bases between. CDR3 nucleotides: TGTGCCAGCAGCTTAATGGACAGTTCCTACGAGCAGTACTTC. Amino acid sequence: CASSLMDSSYEQYF.

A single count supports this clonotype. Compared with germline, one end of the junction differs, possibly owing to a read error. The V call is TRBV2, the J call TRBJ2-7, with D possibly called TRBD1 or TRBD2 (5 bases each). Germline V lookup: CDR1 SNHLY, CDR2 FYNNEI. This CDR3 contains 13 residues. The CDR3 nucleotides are TGTGCCAGCAACTCGGGACGCCCCCTCGAGCAGTGCTTC. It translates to CASNSGRPLEQCF. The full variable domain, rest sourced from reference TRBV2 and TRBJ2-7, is EPEVTQTPSHQVTQMGQEVILRCVPISNHLYFYWYRQILGQKVEFLVSFYNNEISEKSEIFDDQFSVERPDGSNFTLKIRSTKLEDSAMYFCASNSGRPLEQCFGPGTRLTVT.

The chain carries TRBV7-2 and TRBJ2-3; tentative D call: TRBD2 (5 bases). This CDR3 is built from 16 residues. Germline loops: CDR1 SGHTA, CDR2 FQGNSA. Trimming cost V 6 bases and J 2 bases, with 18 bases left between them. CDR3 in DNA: TGTGCCAGCAGTTCCAACTCTGCGGAGGTCACAGATACGCAGTATTTT. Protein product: CASSSNSAEVTDTQYF.

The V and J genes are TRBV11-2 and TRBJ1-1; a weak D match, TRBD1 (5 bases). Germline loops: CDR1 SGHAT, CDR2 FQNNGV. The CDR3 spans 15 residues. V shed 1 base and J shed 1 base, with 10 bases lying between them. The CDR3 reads CASSLASGTNTEAFF. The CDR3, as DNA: TGTGCCAGCAGCTTAGCGTCGGGGACGAACACTGAAGCTTTCTTT. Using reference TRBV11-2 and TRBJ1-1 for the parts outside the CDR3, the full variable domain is EAGVAQSPRYKIIEKRQSVAFWCNPISGHATLYWYQQILGQGPKLLIQFQNNGVVDDSQLPKDRFSAERLKGVDSTLKIQPAKLEDSAVYLCASSLASGTNTEAFFGQGTRLTVV.